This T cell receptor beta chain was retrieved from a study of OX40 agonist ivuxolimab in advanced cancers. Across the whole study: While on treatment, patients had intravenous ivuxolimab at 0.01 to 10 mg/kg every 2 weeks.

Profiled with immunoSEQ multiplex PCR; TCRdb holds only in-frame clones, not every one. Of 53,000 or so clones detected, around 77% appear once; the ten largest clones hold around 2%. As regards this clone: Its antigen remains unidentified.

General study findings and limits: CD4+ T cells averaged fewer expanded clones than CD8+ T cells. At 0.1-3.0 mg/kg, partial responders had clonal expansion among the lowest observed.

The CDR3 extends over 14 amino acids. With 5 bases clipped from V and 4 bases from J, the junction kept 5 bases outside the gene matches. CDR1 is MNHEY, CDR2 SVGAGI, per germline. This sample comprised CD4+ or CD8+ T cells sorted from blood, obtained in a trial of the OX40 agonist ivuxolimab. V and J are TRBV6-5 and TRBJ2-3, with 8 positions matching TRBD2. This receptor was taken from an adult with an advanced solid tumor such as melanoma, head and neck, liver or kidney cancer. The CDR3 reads CASSRTSSPDTQYF. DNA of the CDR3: TGTGCCAGCAGTCGGACTAGCTCCCCAGATACGCAGTATTTT.